Here is one T cell receptor (beta chain) with its context. This clone was seen a handful of times. Its binding antigen is unknown. Nothing much larger sits one base from this clone, and base qualities are not available. The germline V gene specifies SNHLY as CDR1 and FYNNEI as CDR2. A distance of 10 bases separates the germline ends of V and J, which lose 7 bases and 0 bases respectively. The CDR3 runs 14 residues from the cysteine to the phenylalanine. Just CDR3 DNA is preserved here, 42 bases in frame from base 1. TCRbeta CDR3 regions were amplified from genomic DNA using the immunoSEQ Assay, a bias-controlled multiplex PCR. Turning to the authors' computational methods: The number of nucleated cells in each sample was estimated by amplification of reference gene primers within the assay. Sequence reads were collapsed and filtered to measure the absolute abundance of every unique TCRbeta CDR3 rearrangement. Productive Simpson clonality was computed per sample as the square root of Simpson's diversity index over productive rearrangements. TCRdb provides this immuneACCESS table in a form limited to in-frame rearrangements. Some clones are lacking; in checked studies, under half of them reflect an unresolved V gene, and why the rest are absent is not known. V and J calls and clone size are those listed in that table; D and trimming were worked out from the DNA. Present in this sample are approximately 150,000 clones, around nine tenths of which were seen just once. Clones ranked in the top ten supply around 1.9% of the sample.

The data were obtained in a study of blood T cell repertoires in COVID-19 (TCRdb year 2020). For context, the study as a whole: The collaborator samples originated in the United States, Italy and Spain and spanned the acute and convalescent phases of COVID-19. The samples were drawn from the first 160 participants of the ongoing ImmuneRACE study and from 950 to 1,500 subjects provided by 6 global collaborators. Nearly every sample came with metadata listing a de-identified subject ID, COVID-19 status, age in years and sex. Deeply sampled blood TCRbeta repertoires from subjects exposed to, actively infected with, or recovered from COVID-19 were included in the dataset. The material from the prospective study consisted of cDNA or gDNA derived from T cells, B-cell-depleted T cells, or PBMCs. The repertoires were released in a freely available public database meant as a resource for research on the immune response to SARS-CoV-2. Where available, HLA class I and class II types were taken from metadata supplied by the sample provider and were not determined by assay-based typing. What the research found in general, with its limitations: The amount of clinical and demographic metadata varied by source and participant and was provided uncurated.

A second Seattle source provided samples from volunteer blood donors who had recovered from COVID-19. Each collaborating institution followed its own protocols to collect whole blood in K2EDTA tubes. For TCRbeta analysis, collaborators shipped samples as frozen whole blood, isolated PBMCs, or DNA extracted from either of those sample types. The TCR was taken from a man aged 45-65 years who had recovered from COVID-19. The receptor chain draws on TRBV2 and TRBJ1-3; TRBD1 could be the D gene, as 5 bases match. The source material was peripheral blood. This receptor has the CDR3 CASNGGPSGNTIYF. The base sequence is TGTGCCAGCAACGGGGGTCCCTCTGGAAACACCATATATTTT.